A single sample is the source of the 25 T cell receptor beta chains below, sequenced in a study of T cell responses to AZD1222 COVID-19 vaccine. Repertoires were generated with immunoSEQ multiplex PCR, while TCRdb's copy carries only in-frame clones and drops some. The sample records tens of thousands of clones, roughly 88% being singletons. Material: peripheral blood, obtained on day 0 of MenACWY control vaccination. The receptors come from an adult in good health.

The rearrangement joins TRBV5-8 to TRBJ1-3; unclear D gene. V was cut by 1 base and J by 6 bases, with 8 bases left in between. The V gene's germline CDR1 is SGHTS and CDR2 YDEGEE. The CDR3 spans 13 residues. CDR3 protein: CASSLNAINTIYF. DNA of the CDR3: TGTGCCAGCAGCTTGAACGCTATAAACACCATATATTTT.

The chain combines TRBV7-8 with TRBJ1-1; D may be TRBD1 (6 bases). This CDR3 spans 13 amino acids. The V end lost 5 bases, the J end lost 6 bases, and 13 bases lay between the germline ends. Germline V gene lookup returns CDR1 SGHVS and CDR2 FQNEAQ. CDR3 residues: CASSRDRSAEAFF. Written as DNA, the CDR3 is TGTGCCAGCAGCCGCGACAGGTCCGCTGAAGCTTTCTTT. The full variable domain, rest sourced from reference TRBV7-8 and TRBJ1-1, is GAGVSQSPRYKVAKRGQDVALRCDPISGHVSLFWYQQALGQGPEFLTYFQNEAQLDKSGLPSDRFFAERPEGSVSTLKIQRTQQEDSAVYLCASSRDRSAEAFFGQGTRLTVV.

The rearrangement joins TRBV5-4 to TRBJ2-1; tentatively, D is TRBD2 (5 bases). Germline CDR1 is SGHNT and CDR2 is YYREEE (reference sequence). This CDR3 comprises 12 residues. V was shortened by 3 bases and J by 5 bases, with 6 bases between the two germline ends. The CDR3 protein is CASSWEHNEQFF. In DNA form, the CDR3 reads TGTGCCAGCAGCTGGGAGCACAATGAGCAGTTCTTC.

This clone was seen once. The chain links TRBV28 to TRBJ1-1; perhaps TRBD1 as D (5 bases). Looked up from germline, CDR1 is MDHEN and CDR2 is SYDVKM. V gave up 8 bases and J gave up 4 bases, with 14 bases separating them. The CDR3 consists of 13 residues. DNA for the CDR3: TGTGCCAGCTGGAGGGGCTGGGGCACTGAAGCTTTCTTT. Encoded protein: CASWRGWGTEAFF.

The CDR3 loop reads CAWSVASGGEQYF. In DNA form, the CDR3 reads TGTGCCTGGAGTGTAGCTAGCGGAGGGGAGCAGTACTTC. The gene calls are TRBV30 and TRBJ2-7; 7 bases align to TRBD2. CDR1 GTSNPN and CDR2 SVGIG come from the germline V gene (reference sequence). V lost 0 bases and J lost 7; bases outside the gene matches: 6. The CDR3 runs to 13 residues.

The chain recombines TRBV20-1 with TRBJ2-7, with TRBD2 identical over 12 bases. Germline CDR1 reads DFQATT; CDR2 reads SNEGSKA (reference sequence). The CDR3 is made up of 17 amino acids. The ends lost 3 bases at V and 0 bases at J; junction bases unmatched: 9. The CDR3 spells CSASGLAGRGSSYEQYF. DNA of the CDR3: TGCAGTGCTAGTGGACTAGCGGGACGGGGGAGCTCCTACGAGCAGTACTTC.

This chain connects TRBV28 to TRBJ1-4; a weak D match, TRBD1 (6 bases). Germline V gene sequence: CDR1 MDHEN, CDR2 SYDVKM. The CDR3 contains 13 residues. V shed 4 bases and J shed 5 bases, with 8 bases lying between them. CDR3 DNA: TGTGCCAGCAGTTCCACAGGGAATGAAAAACTGTTTTTT. Its protein product is CASSSTGNEKLFF.

This rearrangement joins TRBV19 to TRBJ1-1; D possibly corresponds to TRBD1 (5 bases). The CDR3 is 14 amino acids. Trimming removed 7 bases from V and 6 bases from J, with 18 bases in between. CDR1 and CDR2 (germline): LNHDA, SQIVND (reference sequence). The CDR3 is CASTIQGVVAEAFF. CDR3 in DNA: TGTGCCAGTACCATTCAAGGGGTGGTCGCTGAAGCTTTCTTT.

CDR3 bases: TGCAGTGCTAGTGCGCCGGGACAGGACTACGAGCAGTACTTC. This gives the protein CSASAPGQDYEQYF. The V call is TRBV20-1, the J call TRBJ2-7, with 8 bases aligning to TRBD1. The CDR3 sequence is 14 residues long. The germline gives CDR1 DFQATT, CDR2 SNEGSKA (reference sequence). The V and J ends lost 3 bases and 3 bases, in that order; junction bases with no gene match: 7.

The J gene is TRBJ1-6, the V gene TRBV10-3; the match to TRBD1 covers 8 bases. The CDR3 has 13 amino acids. Per the germline V gene, CDR1 is ENHRY and CDR2 is SYGVKD. The J segment lost 5 bases and the V segment lost 7 bases, leaving 1 base of the junction unmatched. CDR3 sequence (DNA): TGTGCCATCAAGGGACAGGATAATTCACCCCTCCACTTT. This sequence encodes CAIKGQDNSPLHF.

This clone appeared a few times. The rearrangement uses TRBV30 and TRBJ1-2, with 10 bases lining up with TRBD1. CDR3 size: 14 residues. Germline trimming cut 8 bases from V and 5 bases from J; bases unmatched to any gene: 11. Germline CDR1 reads GTSNPN; CDR2 reads SVGIG (reference sequence). The CDR3 region is CARYVGQGLYGYTF. CDR3 DNA sequence: TGTGCCCGCTATGTGGGACAGGGGTTGTATGGCTACACCTTC.

In regard to this clone: Other DNA sequences in the sample encode the same CDR3. V gene TRBV7-2 combines with J gene TRBJ2-2; no clear D. Trimming took off 2 bases at V and 2 bases at J, with 0 bases between the two ends. Germline CDR1 SGHTA, CDR2 FQGNSA. The CDR3 totals 12 residues. The CDR3 nucleotides read TGTGCCAGCAGCTTAAACACCGGGGAGCTGTTTTTT. Amino acid sequence: CASSLNTGELFF.

J is TRBJ1-4 and V is TRBV3-1 (or the pseudogene TRBV3-2), with 7 nucleotides matching TRBD1. The trim removed 6 bases at V and 2 bases at J, leaving 12 bases unmatched. The CDR3 runs to 17 residues. CDR1 LGHDT and CDR2 YNNKEL come from the germline V gene (reference sequence). The CDR3 DNA sequence: TGTGCCAGCAGTCAATATGGACAGGACAAGACTAATGAAAAACTGTTTTTT. It yields the protein CASSQYGQDKTNEKLFF.

The gene calls are TRBV12-3 or TRBV12-4 and TRBJ2-7; D gene unclear. The V and J ends lost 3 bases and 3 bases respectively, with 9 bases between them. This CDR3 is 13 amino acids long. As DNA, the CDR3 is TGTGCCAGCAGTTTGGGCAGAGACTACGAGCAGTACTTC. Translation: CASSLGRDYEQYF.

V is TRBV27 and J is TRBJ1-2; 7 positions agree with TRBD1. V lost 6 bases to trimming and J lost 4 bases; unmatched junction nucleotides: 8. Germline assignment: CDR1 MNHEY and CDR2 SMNVEV (reference sequence). The CDR3 is made up of 14 amino acids. The DNA of the CDR3 is TGTGCCAGCAGCCCCCTCCGGGACAGCTATGGCTACACCTTC. As protein: CASSPLRDSYGYTF.

This clone was seen once. The chain joins TRBV6-5 to TRBJ1-2; 7 bases are a match to TRBD1. This CDR3 spans 15 amino acids. CDR1 MNHEY and CDR2 SVGAGI come from the germline V gene. The trim removed 6 bases at V and 4 bases at J, leaving 11 bases unmatched. The CDR3 here is CASSMLTGRSYGYTF. CDR3 DNA sequence: TGTGCCAGCAGCATGCTGACAGGGAGGAGCTATGGCTACACCTTC.

The chain is built from TRBV12-3 or TRBV12-4 and TRBJ1-2; D perhaps matches TRBD1 (6 bases). This CDR3 contains 13 residues. Trimming took off 5 bases at V and 4 bases at J, with 11 bases between the two ends. This CDR3 reads CASSPLGGYGYTF. The DNA of the CDR3 is TGTGCCAGCAGTCCCCTAGGGGGCTATGGCTACACCTTC.

V is TRBV28 and J is TRBJ2-1; no clear D. This CDR3 has 14 amino acids. Trimming left V 7 bases short and J 4 bases short, with 14 bases between. Germline loops: CDR1 MDHEN, CDR2 SYDVKM. Written as DNA, the CDR3 is TGTGCCAGCACCTTAAGCGAGGTTTACAATGAGCAGTTCTTC. Its translation: CASTLSEVYNEQFF.

This chain's CDR3 is CATATDLMAEAFF. CDR3 in DNA: TGTGCCACCGCGACGGACCTTATGGCTGAAGCTTTCTTT. The chain uses TRBV10-3 and TRBJ1-1; D uncertain. V lost 10 bases and J lost 6, with 18 bases in between. Germline assignment: CDR1 ENHRY and CDR2 SYGVKD. The CDR3 length is 13 residues.

The rearrangement links TRBV19 to TRBJ1-2, with TRBD1 matching over 9 bases. The CDR3 length is 14 residues. Germline assignment: CDR1 LNHDA and CDR2 SQIVND (reference sequence). V shed 6 bases and J 8 bases; nucleotides not matched to a gene: 10. This CDR3 reads CASRGIDRGSGYTF. CDR3 DNA sequence: TGTGCCAGTAGAGGTATCGACAGGGGGTCGGGCTACACCTTC. The complete variable domain, with remaining parts taken from reference TRBV19 and TRBJ1-2, reads DGGITQSPKYLFRKEGQNVTLSCEQNLNHDAMYWYRQDPGQGLRLIYYSQIVNDFQKGDIAEGYSVSREKKESFPLTVTSAQKNPTAFYLCASRGIDRGSGYTFGSGTRLTVV.

The rearrangement uses TRBV28 and TRBJ1-1; D gene unclear. The V end was cut by 3 bases, the J end by 1 base, with 12 bases between. This CDR3 is 15 amino acids long. Looked up from germline, CDR1 is MDHEN and CDR2 is SYDVKM. This CDR3 reads CASSLVQTPNTEAFF. The DNA for the CDR3 is TGTGCCAGCAGTTTGGTGCAGACACCGAACACTGAAGCTTTCTTT.

The V call is TRBV18, the J call TRBJ1-5; a weak D match, TRBD1 (5 bases). Per germline, CDR1 KGHSH and CDR2 LQKENI. V lost 0 bases to trimming and J lost 9 bases, with 12 bases between them. The CDR3 covers 14 residues. In DNA, the CDR3 is TGTGCCAGCTCACCACCTTCAGGGCAGGGGCCCCAGCATTTT. Its translation is CASSPPSGQGPQHF.

This chain connects TRBV2 to TRBJ1-2; unclear D gene. This CDR3 has 13 amino acids. V lost 6 bases to trimming and J lost 0 bases, with 8 bases between them. The germline V gene has CDR1 SNHLY and CDR2 FYNNEI. As DNA, the CDR3 is TGTGCCAGCAGGGGTTCCCCTAACTATGGCTACACCTTC. Residues: CASRGSPNYGYTF.

The rearrangement uses TRBV29-1 and TRBJ1-3; TRBD1 might be the D (6 bases). Germline V CDR1 and CDR2: SQVTM, ANQGSEA. Trimming stripped 4 bases from V and 3 bases from J, with 10 bases between. This CDR3 region has 13 residues. CDR3 nucleotides: TGCAGCGTTGGGACAGCACTTGGAAACACCATATATTTT. The encoded protein is CSVGTALGNTIYF.

This chain connects TRBV9 to TRBJ2-1; D is undetermined. Trimming took 2 bases from V and 8 from J, leaving 17 bases between them. CDR1 is SGDLS, CDR2 YYNGEE, per germline. The CDR3 totals 15 residues. CDR3 nucleotide sequence: TGTGCCAGCAGCGTTACTCTCGGAGTGGACGATGAGCAGTTCTTC. Translated: CASSVTLGVDDEQFF.